The T cell receptor beta chain under discussion was sequenced for a study of OX40 agonist ivuxolimab in advanced cancers. Study at large: A history of anti-PD-1, anti-PD-L1 or anti-CTLA-4 therapy was acceptable, and more than 30% had some. Findings and limits, study-wide: Fewer expanded clones were found on average in CD4+ than in CD8+ T cells.

A word on this clone: Its target is not known.

The CDR3 runs 15 residues. The V gene's germline CDR1 is SGHDT and CDR2 YYEEEE. V was cut by 4 bases and J by 2 bases, with 13 bases left in between. Measured with immunoSEQ multiplex PCR; TCRdb has only the in-frame clones, and not every one. Of approximately 100,000 clones listed, about 90% are singletons. The sequencing used CD4+ or CD8+ T cells sorted from blood, collected in a trial of the OX40 agonist ivuxolimab. The gene calls are TRBV5-6 and TRBJ1-3, with D maybe TRBD1 (5 bases). The receptor was isolated from an adult with an advanced solid tumor such as melanoma, head and neck, liver or kidney cancer. The CDR3 DNA reads as TGTGCCAGCAGCCGGTCAAAAGGGGCTGGAAACACCATATATTTT. This sequence encodes CASSRSKGAGNTIYF.